This T cell receptor (beta chain) was recorded in a study of quantifying T cell responses using KT2 cells. Across the study: cDNA was made from DNase-treated RNA using alpha and beta constant primers.

The V end was cut by 4 bases, the J end by 4 bases, with 12 bases between. CDR1 is SQVTM and CDR2 is ANQGSEA in the germline V gene. This CDR3 contains 13 residues. This clonotype was counted a few times. Each cDNA got a UMI-containing oligo ligated at its 3' end. The first PCR ran 3 to 5 cycles with an equimolar RC1.1 and RC1.2 beta primer mix. MiXCR, run by TCRdb on the UMI-ligation and nested PCR reads, gives a single entry per CDR3 protein. The sample consists of roughly 51,000 distinct CDR3 sequences, approximately 13% of them appearing once. The chain links TRBV29-1 to TRBJ2-3; D remains ambiguous. The clonotype originates from a human donor. The sample taken for sequencing was PBMCs spiked with cells of the T cell clone KT2. The CDR3 DNA reads as TGCAGCGTTGCTACGGCTCTCGCAGATACGCAGTATTTT. As protein: CSVATALADTQYF.